The T cell receptor beta chain under discussion was sequenced for a study of CD8+ T cells in alopecia areata. Overall study findings and caveats: Sharing of TCRs across patients appeared less clear than in mice, possibly for HLA-related reasons. Elevated clonality characterized lesional scalp relative to normal scalp, particularly in alopecia totalis/universalis. In scalp samples, resident alphabeta T cells of normal skin are also sequenced.

As concerns this clone: The antigen is not known.

From PBMCs, CD4+ and CD8+ T cells were sorted. Sequencing templates came from extracted RNA that was reverse transcribed into cDNA. Sequencing was performed with immunoSEQ multiplex PCR; in TCRdb, only in-frame clones are kept and a portion is missing. The data show over 150,000 clones, just over 55% seen once. What was sequenced was CD8+ T cells sorted from blood. This sequence was found in a human donor in good health.

The chain's CDR3 is CASRTLSGANVLTF. CDR3 sequence (DNA): TGTGCCAGCAGAACCCTCTCTGGGGCCAACGTCCTGACTTTC. The chain carries TRBV27 and TRBJ2-6; D uncertain. The V end lost 6 bases, the J end lost 0 bases, and 6 bases lay between the germline ends. CDR1 MNHEY and CDR2 SMNVEV come from the germline V gene (reference sequence). CDR3 length: 14 residues.